This T cell receptor (beta chain) comes out of a study of blood T cells in healthy people across ages. Study-wide points: In long-lived donors, naive CD4+ cell counts and diversity exceeded those of aged donors.

Germline CDR1 is MDHEN and CDR2 is SYDVKM. The CDR3 runs 14 residues. Details on this clonotype: Its matching antigen is unknown. The junction does not match germline at one end; this may be a read error.

Next came a second PCR, run for 7 to 11 cycles, which used a sample-barcoded 5' primer along with a J-beta primer mix. Using its own MiXCR run on the 5' RACE reads, TCRdb lists one record per CDR3 protein. The sample has about 780,000 distinct CDR3 sequences, around 50% seen once; the top ten hold roughly 18%. Specimen: blood. The origin of this receptor is a man older than 75 in good health. The gene calls are TRBV28 and TRBJ1-1; possibly TRBD1 for D (5 bases). Here the CDR3 DNA reads TGTGCCGGCAGTTTGGGGACGGCTAGCACTGAAGCTTTCTTT. Translating gives CAGSLGTASTEAFF. The variable domain in full, with the rest retrieved from reference TRBV28 and TRBJ1-1, is DVKVTQSSRYLVKRTGEKVFLECVQDMDHENMFWYRQDPGLGLRLIYFSYDVKMKEKGDIPEGYSVSREKKERFSLILESASTNQTSMYLCAGSLGTASTEAFFGQGTRLTVV.